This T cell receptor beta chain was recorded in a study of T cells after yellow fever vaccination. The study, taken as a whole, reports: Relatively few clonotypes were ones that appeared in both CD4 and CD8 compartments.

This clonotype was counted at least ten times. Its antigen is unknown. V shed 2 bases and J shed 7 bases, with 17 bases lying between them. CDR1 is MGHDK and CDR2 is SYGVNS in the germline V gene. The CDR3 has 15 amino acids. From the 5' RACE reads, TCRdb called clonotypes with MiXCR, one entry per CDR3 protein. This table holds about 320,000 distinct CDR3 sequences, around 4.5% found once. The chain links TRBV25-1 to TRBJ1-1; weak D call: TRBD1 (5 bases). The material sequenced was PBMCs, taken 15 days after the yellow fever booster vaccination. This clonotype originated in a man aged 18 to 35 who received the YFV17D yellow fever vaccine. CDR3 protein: CASSEGTWARIEAFF. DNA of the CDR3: TGTGCCAGCAGTGAAGGGACGTGGGCTCGAATTGAAGCTTTCTTT.